This TCR beta chain was documented in a study of cytomegalovirus exposure and HLA in healthy donors. Overall study context: Researchers found that around 80% of 350 to 500 genotyped donors fell within the Caucasian-associated ancestry cluster.

Trimming took 0 bases from V and 8 from J; bases not matched to a gene: 7. Germline CDR1 SGHRS, CDR2 YFSETQ. This CDR3 spans 15 amino acids. The count of this clone is one. No antigen is known for it. General study points: Accurate predictions that matched the HLA-A and HLA-B alleles of most subjects were reportedly made from TCR beta sequences. Relative to the roughly 690-donor mean, N-insertions were reportedly fewer in an Asian-associated ancestry cluster in a later analysis. Within the data, a cluster of highly shared sequence variants was likely a sequencing artifact.

In the PCR, 60 Vbeta and 13 Jbeta primers were used. Profiled with immunoSEQ multiplex PCR; TCRdb holds only in-frame clones, not every one. The sample contains 150,000 to 180,000 clones, approximately 72% of which appear only once. Sequenced sample: PBMCs. The sequence was collected from a young man in good health and CMV-seronegative. The V call is TRBV5-1, the J call TRBJ2-1, with 8 bases lining up with TRBD1. The CDR3 loop is CASSLAGGAADEQFF. CDR3 nucleotides: TGCGCCAGCAGCTTGGCAGGGGGCGCGGCCGATGAGCAGTTCTTC.